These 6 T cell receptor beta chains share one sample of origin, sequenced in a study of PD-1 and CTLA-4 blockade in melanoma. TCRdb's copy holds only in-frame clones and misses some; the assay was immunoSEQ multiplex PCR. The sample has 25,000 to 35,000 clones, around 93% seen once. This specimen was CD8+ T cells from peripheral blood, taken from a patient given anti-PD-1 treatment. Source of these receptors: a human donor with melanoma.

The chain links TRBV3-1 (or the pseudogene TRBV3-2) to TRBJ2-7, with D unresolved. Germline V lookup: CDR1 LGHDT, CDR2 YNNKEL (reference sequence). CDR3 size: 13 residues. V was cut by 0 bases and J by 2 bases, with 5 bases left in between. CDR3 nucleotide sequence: TGTGCCAGCAGCCAAGATCTCGCCTACGAGCAGTACTTC. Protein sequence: CASSQDLAYEQYF.

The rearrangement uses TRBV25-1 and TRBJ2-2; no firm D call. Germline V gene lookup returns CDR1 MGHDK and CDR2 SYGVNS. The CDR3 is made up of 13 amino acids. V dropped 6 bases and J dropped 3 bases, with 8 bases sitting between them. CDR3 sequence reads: CASRNKYTGELFF. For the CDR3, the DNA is TGTGCCAGCAGGAACAAGTACACCGGGGAGCTGTTTTTT.

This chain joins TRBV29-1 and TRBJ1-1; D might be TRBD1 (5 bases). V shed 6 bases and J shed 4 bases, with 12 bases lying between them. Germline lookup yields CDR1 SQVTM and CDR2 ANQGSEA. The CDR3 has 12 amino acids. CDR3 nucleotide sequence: TGCAGCGTCGTCGACAGATTCACTGAAGCTTTCTTT. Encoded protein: CSVVDRFTEAFF.

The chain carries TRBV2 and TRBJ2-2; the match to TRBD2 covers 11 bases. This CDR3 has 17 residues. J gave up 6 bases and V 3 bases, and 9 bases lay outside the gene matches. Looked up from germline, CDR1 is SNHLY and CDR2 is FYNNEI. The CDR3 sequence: CASSETSGAEFAGELFF. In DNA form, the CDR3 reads TGTGCCAGCAGTGAGACTAGCGGGGCGGAGTTCGCCGGGGAGCTGTTTTTT.

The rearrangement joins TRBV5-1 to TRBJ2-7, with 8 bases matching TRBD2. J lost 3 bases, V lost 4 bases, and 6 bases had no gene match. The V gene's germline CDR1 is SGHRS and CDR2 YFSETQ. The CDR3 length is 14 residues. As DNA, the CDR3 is TGCGCCAGCAGCCCGGCGGGGGGATACTACGAGCAGTACTTC. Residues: CASSPAGGYYEQYF.

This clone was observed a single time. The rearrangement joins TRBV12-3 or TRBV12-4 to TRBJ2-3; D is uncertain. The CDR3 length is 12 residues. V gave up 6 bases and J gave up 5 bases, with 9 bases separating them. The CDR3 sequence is CASRGNGDTQYF. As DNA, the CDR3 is TGTGCCAGCAGGGGAAACGGAGATACGCAGTATTTT.